This T cell receptor beta chain stems from a study of blood T cell repertoires in COVID-19. At the level of the study: From the United States, Italy and Spain came samples of acute and convalescent COVID-19. From T cells, B-cell-depleted T cells, or PBMCs came the material, which was cDNA or gDNA.

Source study methods: Estimation of nucleated cell counts was performed using reference gene primer amplification. Assay: immunoSEQ multiplex PCR; the TCRdb copy retains only in-frame clones and omits some. V, J and clone size derive from that table, while D and trimming were established from the DNA sequence. This sample has roughly 130,000 clones, with approximately 81% found just once. Trimming left V 4 bases short and J 0 bases short, with 9 bases between. Per germline, CDR1 MNHEY and CDR2 SMNVEV (reference sequence). The CDR3 consists of 15 residues. The specimen sequenced was peripheral blood. This chain joins TRBV27 and TRBJ1-4; D is unresolved. This TCR derives from a woman aged 30 to 39 who had recovered from COVID-19. In nucleotides, the CDR3 is TGTGCCAGCAGTTCGCTGACACCAACTAATGAAAAACTGTTTTTT. It encodes CASSSLTPTNEKLFF.